This T cell receptor (beta chain) was identified in a study of blood T cells in healthy people across ages. Then a second PCR, running about 6 to 11 cycles, was carried out with a sample-barcoded 5' primer and a J-beta primer mix. The template-switch adaptor, which had 12 random nucleotides, put a tag on each cDNA molecule. TCRdb reprocessed the 5' RACE reads with MiXCR, giving one entry per CDR3 protein. The data hold approximately 800,000 distinct CDR3 sequences, with roughly 64% observed a single time. V lost 10 bases and J lost 5, with 12 bases in between. The CDR3 length is 12 residues. Germline loops: CDR1 LGHDT, CDR2 YNNKEL (reference sequence).

The chain couples TRBV3-1 to TRBJ2-1; D gene uncertain. The clonotype originates from a man aged 25-45 years in good health. The sample comprised blood. The CDR3 DNA follows: TGTGCCACCCGCGCACACGACAATGAGCAGTTCTTC. Its protein is CATRAHDNEQFF.